This T cell receptor (beta chain) was identified during a study of blood T cell repertoires in COVID-19. In the authors' workflow: Amplified reference gene primers provided the basis for estimating nucleated cell counts. TCRdb's copy holds only in-frame clones and misses some; the assay was immunoSEQ multiplex PCR. That table gives V, J and clone size, and the DNA gave D and trimming. The data show approximately 300,000 clones, roughly 90% seen once. This CDR3 region has 19 residues. V trimming: 0 bases; J trimming: 2 bases; junction bases outside the gene matches: 14. CDR1 is SGDLS, CDR2 YYNGEE, per germline. During active infection, Seattle patients enrolled and were then monitored through disease.

This TCR derives from a woman aged 25 to 45 with COVID-19, enrolled during active disease. The rearrangement joins TRBV9 to TRBJ2-3, with TRBD2 matching 8 bases. The sequencing sample was made of peripheral blood. The CDR3 loop reads CASSVAVGAGDFITDTQYF. The CDR3 bases are TGTGCCAGCAGCGTAGCCGTGGGAGCGGGGGATTTTATCACAGATACGCAGTATTTT.